Below are 26 T cell receptor beta chains sequenced from a single sample in a study of cytomegalovirus exposure and HLA in healthy donors. PCR amplification relied on 60 Vbeta primers (plus 13 Jbeta primers). The table came from immunoSEQ multiplex PCR; TCRdb's copy has only in-frame clones and leaves some out. The data show under 200,000 clones, around 75% seen once. Sequenced sample: PBMCs. All receptors come from a woman in her 30s in good health and CMV-seronegative.

The V gene is TRBV7-2, the J gene TRBJ2-5; D gene unclear. Germline CDR1 SGHTA, CDR2 FQGNSA. The CDR3 has 14 residues. V was shortened by 5 bases and J by 5 bases, with 15 bases between the two germline ends. CDR3 region: CASSPTAGYETQYF. The CDR3 DNA follows: TGTGCCAGCAGCCCCACCGCCGGGTACGAGACCCAGTACTTC.

About this clone itself: The sample contains more than one DNA sequence encoding this CDR3. This chain connects TRBV27 to TRBJ2-5; D is perhaps TRBD2 (5 bases). The CDR3 contains 15 residues. The V and J ends lost 7 bases and 2 bases respectively, with 17 bases between them. Germline CDR1 is MNHEY and CDR2 is SMNVEV (reference sequence). The DNA for the CDR3 is TGTGCCAGCACCAGACTGGCGGGCCTACAAGAGACCCAGTACTTC. Protein product: CASTRLAGLQETQYF.

CDR3 sequence: CAWSPGQGNEKLFF. CDR3 nucleotide sequence: TGTGCCTGGAGCCCCGGACAGGGGAATGAAAAACTGTTTTTT. The rearrangement uses TRBV30 and TRBJ1-4; 9 nucleotides match TRBD1. The CDR3 loop spans 14 amino acids. Trimming took 3 bases from V and 5 from J; bases not matched to a gene: 4. Per the germline V gene, CDR1 is GTSNPN and CDR2 is SVGIG (reference sequence).

CDR3 sequence: CASSIGGQGPYEQYF. The CDR3 DNA reads TGTGCCAGTAGTATAGGTGGACAGGGTCCCTACGAGCAGTACTTC. The genes are TRBV19 and TRBJ2-7; 8 bases are a match to TRBD1. The V gene end was trimmed by 1 base and the J gene end by 2 bases; junction bases not matched to a gene: 4. The CDR3 covers 15 residues. Germline V gives CDR1 LNHDA, CDR2 SQIVND (reference sequence).

This clone appeared a single time. The gene calls are TRBV5-5 and TRBJ1-1; D not resolved. V gave up 0 bases and J gave up 1 base, with 13 bases separating them. From germline, CDR1 is SGHKS and CDR2 YYEKEE (reference sequence). The CDR3 has 16 residues. This CDR3 is CASSLVSNRKNTEAFF. The CDR3 DNA reads as TGTGCCAGCAGCTTGGTGTCTAACAGAAAGAACACTGAAGCTTTCTTT.

This chain connects TRBV4-2 to TRBJ1-2, with D possibly matching TRBD1 (6 bases). The germline V and J ends were trimmed by 2 bases and 5 bases, with 24 bases remaining between them. Per the germline V gene, CDR1 is LGHNA and CDR2 is YNFKEQ. The CDR3 loop spans 18 amino acids. The CDR3 DNA is TGTGCCAGCAGCCAAAACATCCGGGGTAACAGGGCGCAATATGGCTACACCTTC. Translated, it gives CASSQNIRGNRAQYGYTF.

The V and J genes are TRBV30 and TRBJ1-4; 12 bases agree with TRBD1. CDR1 and CDR2 from the germline V gene are GTSNPN and SVGIG (reference sequence). This CDR3 region has 13 residues. Germline trimming cut 5 bases from V and 7 bases from J; bases unmatched to any gene: 2. Written as DNA, the CDR3 is TGTGCCTGGGGGACAGGGGGCGGTGAAAAACTGTTTTTT. This translates into CAWGTGGGEKLFF. Looking up the rest from reference TRBV30 and TRBJ1-4 gives the full variable domain: SQTIHQWPATLVQPVGSPLSLECTVEGTSNPNLYWYRQAAGRGLQLLFYSVGIGQISSEVPQNLSASRPQDRQFILSSKKLLLSDSGFYLCAWGTGGGEKLFFGSGTQLSVL.

This chain joins TRBV6-5 and TRBJ1-4; maybe TRBD1 (6 bases). The CDR3 totals 16 residues. Looked up from germline, CDR1 is MNHEY and CDR2 is SVGAGI. The V end was cut by 2 bases, the J end by 4 bases, with 14 bases between. CDR3 region: CASSYGTSLDNEKLFF. DNA of the CDR3: TGTGCCAGCAGTTACGGGACAAGCTTAGATAATGAAAAACTGTTTTTT.

The chain recombines TRBV9 with TRBJ2-2; tentative D call: TRBD2 (7 bases). Looked up from germline, CDR1 is SGDLS and CDR2 is YYNGEE. The CDR3 covers 18 residues. V shed 1 base and J shed 3 bases, with 19 bases lying between them. CDR3 sequence (DNA): TGTGCCAGCAGCGTACCCTCCCCGGGGGGCTTAGACACCGGGGAGCTGTTTTTT. It codes for CASSVPSPGGLDTGELFF.

The chain joins TRBV5-1 to TRBJ2-3; 10 bases line up with TRBD2. CDR1 is SGHRS, CDR2 YFSETQ, per germline. The J segment lost 5 bases and the V segment lost 0 bases, leaving 9 bases of the junction unmatched. CDR3 length: 17 residues. The CDR3 DNA sequence: TGCGCCAGCAGCTTGGGTTCAGCGGGGGGGCCTGGAGATACGCAGTATTTT. Amino acids: CASSLGSAGGPGDTQYF.

The rearrangement joins TRBV19 to TRBJ2-1, with 7 bases aligning to TRBD1. V gave up 3 bases and J gave up 3 bases; unmatched junction bases: 5. The CDR3 covers 15 residues. CDR1 is LNHDA, CDR2 SQIVND, per germline (reference sequence). The CDR3 region has the DNA TGTGCCAGTAGTATCGGGACAGTCGTCTACAATGAGCAGTTCTTC. This translates into CASSIGTVVYNEQFF. The full variable domain, with the rest looked up from reference TRBV19 and TRBJ2-1, is DGGITQSPKYLFRKEGQNVTLSCEQNLNHDAMYWYRQDPGQGLRLIYYSQIVNDFQKGDIAEGYSVSREKKESFPLTVTSAQKNPTAFYLCASSIGTVVYNEQFFGPGTRLTVL.

This clone was counted only a few times. The V and J genes are TRBV4-1 and TRBJ1-2; a possible D gene is TRBD1 (6 bases). V dropped 2 bases and J dropped 4 bases, with 14 bases sitting between them. Per germline, CDR1 MGHRA and CDR2 YSYEKL. CDR3 length equals 15 residues. The CDR3 sequence is CASSQPGQAPYGYTF. In DNA, the CDR3 is TGCGCCAGCAGCCAACCGGGACAAGCTCCCTATGGCTACACCTTC.

This chain uses TRBV6-1 with TRBJ2-2; TRBD2 aligns across 15 bases. Germline V gene sequence: CDR1 MNHNS, CDR2 SASEGT. The V and J ends lost 6 bases and 6 bases, in that order; junction bases with no gene match: 2. CDR3 length equals 15 residues. Here the CDR3 reads CASRGLAGGPGELFF. CDR3 bases: TGTGCCAGCAGGGGACTAGCGGGAGGACCCGGGGAGCTGTTTTTT.

The chain recombines TRBV18 with TRBJ2-7; D remains unclear. CDR3 length equals 17 residues. V lost 2 bases and J lost 4, with 21 bases in between. Germline V gene lookup returns CDR1 KGHSH and CDR2 LQKENI. The chain's CDR3 is CASSPAVPKEFGYEQYF. CDR3 bases: TGTGCCAGCTCACCAGCGGTCCCCAAAGAATTCGGTTACGAGCAGTACTTC.

V and J are TRBV4-1 and TRBJ1-1; no firm D call. The CDR3 totals 15 residues. Trimming pared 4 bases from V and 2 bases from J, leaving 14 bases between. CDR1 is MGHRA and CDR2 is YSYEKL in the germline V gene. The CDR3, as DNA: TGCGCCAGCAGCCCAAATGCCCAGATTAACACTGAAGCTTTCTTT. As protein: CASSPNAQINTEAFF.

The genes are TRBV7-9 and TRBJ1-3, with 9 bases identical to TRBD1. Germline V gene data show CDR1 as SEHNR and CDR2 as FQNEAQ (reference sequence). This CDR3 is 18 amino acids long. The trim removed 2 bases at V and 0 bases at J, leaving 8 bases unmatched. CDR3 DNA sequence: TGTGCCAGCAGCTTACTCCCGGGACAGGGCTTCTCTGGAAACACCATATATTTT. As protein: CASSLLPGQGFSGNTIYF.

The chain employs TRBV6-1 and TRBJ2-7; 9 bases agree with TRBD1. V shed 6 bases and J 1 base; nucleotides not matched to a gene: 1. Looked up from germline, CDR1 is MNHNS and CDR2 is SASEGT. The length of the CDR3 is 13 residues. DNA for the CDR3: TGTGCCAGCAGGGACAGGGGATCCTACGAGCAGTACTTC. This gives the protein CASRDRGSYEQYF.

The chain uses TRBV4-2 and TRBJ2-2; 10 positions match TRBD2. CDR3 length: 16 amino acids. CDR1 and CDR2 (germline): LGHNA, YNFKEQ. After removal of 0 bases from V and 4 bases from J, the junction contained 2 bases not matched to a gene. DNA of the CDR3: TGTGCCAGCAGCCAAGAAGCGGGGGGGCCCACCGGGGAGCTGTTTTTT. It specifies CASSQEAGGPTGELFF.

The rearrangement joins TRBV5-4 to TRBJ2-5; perhaps TRBD2 as D (7 bases). The CDR3 extends over 15 amino acids. CDR1 is SGHNT and CDR2 is YYREEE in the germline V gene (reference sequence). V was cut by 4 bases and J by 5 bases, with 18 bases left in between. CDR3 in DNA: TGTGCCAGCAGCCCCGAGGGGGGGCGGAGGGAGACCCAGTACTTC. It codes for CASSPEGGRRETQYF.

The J gene is TRBJ1-2, the V gene TRBV27; 9 bases match TRBD1. Germline CDR1 reads MNHEY; CDR2 reads SMNVEV (reference sequence). V shed 6 bases and J 1 base; nucleotides not matched to a gene: 3. This CDR3 region has 14 residues. DNA for the CDR3: TGTGCCAGCAGAAAGGGACAGGGTAACTATGGCTACACCTTC. Translated, it gives CASRKGQGNYGYTF.

This chain links TRBV4-2 with TRBJ1-1; no clear D. V lost 0 bases and J 11 bases, leaving 10 bases between the germline ends. Per germline, CDR1 LGHNA and CDR2 YNFKEQ. The CDR3 spans 12 residues. The chain's CDR3 is CASSQDSEVAFF. The CDR3, as DNA: TGTGCCAGCAGCCAAGATTCGGAGGTCGCTTTCTTT.

This rearrangement joins TRBV7-2 to TRBJ2-1, with TRBD2 as a possible D gene (6 bases). CDR1 and CDR2 (germline): SGHTA, FQGNSA. The CDR3 sequence is 13 residues long. V lost 3 bases and J 8 bases, leaving 11 bases between the germline ends. CDR3 sequence: CASSFTGVDEQFF. CDR3 sequence (DNA): TGTGCCAGCAGCTTCACGGGGGTCGATGAGCAGTTCTTC.

This clone was counted a few times. The genes are TRBV11-1 and TRBJ2-7; D may be TRBD1 (5 bases). V was clipped by 0 bases and J by 7 bases, with 13 bases between them. Germline CDR1 is SGHAT and CDR2 is FQDESV (reference sequence). CDR3 length: 14 amino acids. The CDR3 DNA reads TGTGCCAGCAGCTTAGCAAACAGGCTTGAGGAGCAGTACTTC. Its protein product is CASSLANRLEEQYF.

This clone came up once. As DNA, the CDR3 is TGTGCCAGCAGCCCGGACGGGACACGCACCGGGGAGCTGTTTTTT. Translated, it gives CASSPDGTRTGELFF. V and J are TRBV9 and TRBJ2-2, with D perhaps TRBD1 (6 bases). The CDR3 consists of 15 residues. Germline loops: CDR1 SGDLS, CDR2 YYNGEE. V lost 4 bases and J lost 4, with 14 bases in between.

CDR3 residues: CASSLEGATLVYEQYF. DNA for the CDR3: TGCGCCAGCAGCTTGGAGGGGGCCACGCTAGTATACGAGCAGTACTTC. The chain employs TRBV5-1 and TRBJ2-7; TRBD1 aligns across 7 bases. Germline-derived CDR1 and CDR2 are SGHRS and YFSETQ. V trimming: 0 bases; J trimming: 4 bases; junction bases outside the gene matches: 10. This CDR3 has 16 amino acids.

The rearrangement links TRBV4-2 to TRBJ2-6; TRBD1 matches at 8 bases. V lost 1 base and J lost 2; bases outside the gene matches: 4. Per germline, CDR1 LGHNA and CDR2 YNFKEQ. CDR3 size: 17 residues. In DNA, the CDR3 is TGTGCCAGCAGCCAAGGCCCACAGGGGGCTGGGGCCAACGTCCTGACTTTC. Its protein product is CASSQGPQGAGANVLTF.